The clone carrying this TCR beta chain was seen more than once but under ten times. What it recognizes is unknown. TCRdb re-derived calls from the reads in MiXCR, one entry per CDR3 protein. The profile shows around 310,000 distinct CDR3 sequences, roughly 28% of them singletons. The sample is drawn from a study of T cell repertoires in cytomegalovirus infection. Trimming cost V 8 bases and J 11 bases, with 10 bases left between them. The CDR3 runs 10 residues. This clonotype was obtained from a human donor in good health (CMV status not recorded). Some clones in this sample may be carry-over from other donors' samples. Source: cultured PBMCs, taken from culture after CMV antigen stimulation. The rearrangement joins TRBV12-3 or TRBV12-4 to TRBJ1-3; D gene ambiguous. The CDR3 protein is CASGYYPIYF. In DNA, the CDR3 is TGTGCCAGCGGATATTACCCCATATATTTT.